The 7 T cell receptor beta chains below were found in one sample sequenced in a study of PD-1 and CTLA-4 blockade in melanoma. Measured with immunoSEQ multiplex PCR; TCRdb has only the in-frame clones, and not every one. This sample has 9,500 to 13,000 clones; about four fifths occur once, and the top ten carry 25% to 35%. The input for sequencing was CD8+ T cells from peripheral blood, taken from a patient given anti-PD-1 treatment. These receptors were collected from a human donor with melanoma.

This clone is judged medium-sized. This rearrangement joins TRBV13 to TRBJ2-1; 9 bases fit TRBD1. Germline-derived CDR1 and CDR2 are PRHDT and FYEKMQ (reference sequence). The CDR3 covers 15 residues. The J segment lost 0 bases and the V segment lost 6 bases, leaving 3 bases of the junction unmatched. The CDR3 here is CASRAGQGSYNEQFF. The CDR3 DNA reads TGTGCCAGCAGGGCGGGACAGGGCTCCTACAATGAGCAGTTCTTC.

This clone was detected a few times. The genes are TRBV19 and TRBJ2-7; 7 bases map to TRBD2. CDR1 and CDR2 from the germline V gene are LNHDA and SQIVND (reference sequence). J was trimmed by 3 bases and V by 1 base; bases with no gene match: 3. The CDR3 covers 14 residues. The CDR3, as DNA: TGTGCCAGTAGTATAGCGGGAGGAAACTACGAGCAGTACTTC. This translates into CASSIAGGNYEQYF.

This clone was counted only a few times. The rearrangement joins TRBV7-9 to TRBJ2-2; the D gene is possibly TRBD1 (5 bases). There are 15 residues in the CDR3. Germline CDR1 and CDR2: SEHNR and FQNEAQ (reference sequence). Trimming took 5 bases from V and 3 from J, leaving 13 bases between them. The CDR3 reads CASSPEDTYTGELFF. The CDR3 DNA is TGTGCCAGCAGCCCTGAGGACACCTACACCGGGGAGCTGTTTTTT.

This clone was seen just once. This chain connects TRBV13 to TRBJ2-3; D may be TRBD1 (5 bases). Per germline, CDR1 PRHDT and CDR2 FYEKMQ (reference sequence). V was trimmed by 3 bases and J by 5 bases, leaving 12 bases between them. The length of the CDR3 is 14 residues. The CDR3 DNA reads TGTGCCAGCAGCTTTGCAGGGATTGGAGATACGCAGTATTTT. Translating gives CASSFAGIGDTQYF.

The chain joins TRBV4-1 to TRBJ2-7; possible D gene TRBD2, 5 bases. Germline CDR1 reads MGHRA; CDR2 reads YSYEKL. This CDR3 has 11 residues. V lost 6 bases and J 6 bases, leaving 9 bases between the germline ends. The CDR3 DNA reads TGCGCCAGCAGTCTAGGAGGCGAGCAGTACTTC. The encoded protein is CASSLGGEQYF.

This clone is termed large. The chain has TRBV4-3 and TRBJ2-1; D unresolved. Trimming stripped 0 bases from V and 0 bases from J, with 9 bases between. The CDR3 runs 16 residues. Germline-derived CDR1 and CDR2 are LGHNA and YSLEER. The CDR3 reads CASSQDAGSSYNEQFF. CDR3 sequence (DNA): TGCGCCAGCAGCCAAGATGCCGGCAGCTCCTACAATGAGCAGTTCTTC.

The J gene is TRBJ2-1, the V gene TRBV7-2, with TRBD1 matching 9 bases. This CDR3 contains 16 residues. Germline-derived CDR1 and CDR2 are SGHTA and FQGNSA. V dropped 2 bases and J dropped 6; count of bases not matched to a gene: 8. The CDR3 reads CASSLTRTGATNEQFF. As DNA, the CDR3 is TGTGCCAGCAGCTTAACGCGGACAGGGGCCACCAATGAGCAGTTCTTC.